Listed here are 6 T cell receptor beta chains from one sample, sequenced in a study of OX40 agonist ivuxolimab in advanced cancers. Clones were read by immunoSEQ multiplex PCR, and TCRdb kept only the in-frame ones, dropping some. This table has tens of thousands of clones, roughly 90% appearing once. The source was CD4+ or CD8+ T cells sorted from blood, collected in a trial of the OX40 agonist ivuxolimab. These receptors were taken from an adult with an advanced solid tumor such as melanoma, head and neck, liver or kidney cancer.

V is TRBV28 and J is TRBJ2-2, with D perhaps TRBD1 (5 bases). Germline values: CDR1 MDHEN, CDR2 SYDVKM. The CDR3 is 13 amino acids. The V and J ends lost 4 bases and 5 bases respectively, with 8 bases between them. The CDR3 loop reads CASSSTDTGELFF. CDR3 sequence (DNA): TGTGCCAGCAGTTCGACAGATACCGGGGAGCTGTTTTTT.

This clone has just one count. The chain links TRBV29-1 to TRBJ1-2; 7 bases match TRBD1. Germline assignment: CDR1 SQVTM and CDR2 ANQGSEA. The CDR3 has 15 amino acids. The V and J ends lost 4 bases and 4 bases, in that order; junction bases with no gene match: 12. The CDR3 region has the DNA TGCAGCGTTGCCCCACCAGGGGGGTTGATCTATGGCTACACCTTC. Residues: CSVAPPGGLIYGYTF.

The chain recombines TRBV5-8 with TRBJ1-3; D may be TRBD1 (6 bases). Between the trimmed V and J ends, which lost 4 bases and 2 bases, there was a span of 10 bases. The CDR3 is made up of 14 amino acids. The germline CDR1 and CDR2 sequences are SGHTS and YDEGEE. CDR3 sequence (DNA): TGTGCCAGCAGCAGGCGGGGGCCTGGAAACACCATATATTTT. Protein sequence: CASSRRGPGNTIYF.

The chain joins TRBV4-2 to TRBJ2-2; D remains ambiguous. The CDR3 totals 14 residues. V lost 0 bases and J lost 5, with 7 bases in between. The germline V gene encodes CDR1 LGHNA and CDR2 YNFKEQ. CDR3 sequence reads: CASSQEESTGELFF. Here the CDR3 DNA reads TGTGCCAGCAGCCAAGAGGAGTCGACCGGGGAGCTGTTTTTT.

J is TRBJ2-2 and V is TRBV9, with 13 bases matching TRBD2. The V and J ends lost 0 bases and 6 bases, in that order; junction bases with no gene match: 8. CDR1 SGDLS and CDR2 YYNGEE come from the germline V gene. The CDR3 covers 18 residues. The CDR3 here is CASSVAPTSGRAAGELFF. The CDR3 DNA reads as TGTGCCAGCAGCGTAGCCCCAACTAGCGGGAGGGCCGCCGGGGAGCTGTTTTTT.

The chain employs TRBV28 and TRBJ2-6; unclear D gene. The ends were cut back, 11 bases at V and 0 bases at J, with 5 bases in the middle. Germline V gene sequence: CDR1 MDHEN, CDR2 SYDVKM. The CDR3 contains 12 residues. Written as DNA, the CDR3 is TGTGCCTGTAACTCTGGGGCCAACGTCCTGACTTTC. Translating it yields CACNSGANVLTF.